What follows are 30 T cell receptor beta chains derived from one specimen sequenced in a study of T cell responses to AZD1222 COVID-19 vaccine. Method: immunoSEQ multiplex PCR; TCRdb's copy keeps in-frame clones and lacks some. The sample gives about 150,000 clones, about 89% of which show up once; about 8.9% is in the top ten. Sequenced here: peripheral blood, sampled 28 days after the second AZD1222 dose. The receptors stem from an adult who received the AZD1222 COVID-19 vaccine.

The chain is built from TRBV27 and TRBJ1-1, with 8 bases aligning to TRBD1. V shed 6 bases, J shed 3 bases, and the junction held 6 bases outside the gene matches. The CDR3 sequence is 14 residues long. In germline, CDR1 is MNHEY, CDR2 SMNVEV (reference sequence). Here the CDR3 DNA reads TGTGCCAGCAGGTACCAGGGGGCCGACACTGAAGCTTTCTTT. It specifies CASRYQGADTEAFF.

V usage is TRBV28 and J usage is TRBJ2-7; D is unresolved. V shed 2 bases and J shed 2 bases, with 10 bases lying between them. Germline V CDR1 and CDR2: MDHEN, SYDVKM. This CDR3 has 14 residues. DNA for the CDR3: TGTGCCAGCAGTTTACAACCGGCCGCCTACGAGCAGTACTTC. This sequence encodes CASSLQPAAYEQYF.

This CDR3 reads CASSPPARETQYF. The CDR3 nucleotides are TGTGCCAGCAGCCCGCCCGCGAGAGAGACCCAGTACTTC. V is TRBV5-4 and J is TRBJ2-5; D ambiguous. Looked up from germline, CDR1 is SGHNT and CDR2 is YYREEE (reference sequence). The CDR3 is 13 amino acids. With 4 bases removed from V and 4 bases from J, the gap between germline ends came to 11 bases. Combining the CDR3 with reference TRBV5-4 and TRBJ2-5 gives the whole variable domain ETGVTQSPTHLIKTRGQQVTLRCSSQSGHNTVSWYQQALGQGPQFIFQYYREEENGRGNFPPRFSGLQFPNYSSELNVNALELDDSALYLCASSPPARETQYFGPGTRLLVL.

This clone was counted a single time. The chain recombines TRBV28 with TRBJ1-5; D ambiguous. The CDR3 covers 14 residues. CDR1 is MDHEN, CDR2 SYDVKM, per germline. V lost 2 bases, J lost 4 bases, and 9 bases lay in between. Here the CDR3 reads CASSLVTRNQPQHF. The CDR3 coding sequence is TGTGCCAGCAGTTTAGTTACGAGGAATCAGCCCCAGCATTTT.

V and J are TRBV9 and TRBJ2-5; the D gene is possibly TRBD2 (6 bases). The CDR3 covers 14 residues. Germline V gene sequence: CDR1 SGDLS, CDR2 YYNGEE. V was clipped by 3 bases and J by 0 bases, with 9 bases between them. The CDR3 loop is CASSGGDYQETQYF. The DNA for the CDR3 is TGTGCCAGCAGCGGGGGGGACTACCAAGAGACCCAGTACTTC.

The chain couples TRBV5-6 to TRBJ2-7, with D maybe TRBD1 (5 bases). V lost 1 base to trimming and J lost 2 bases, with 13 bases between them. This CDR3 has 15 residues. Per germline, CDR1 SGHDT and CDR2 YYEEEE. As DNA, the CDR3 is TGTGCCAGCAGCTTGTTGGGGCGACAGACCTACGAGCAGTACTTC. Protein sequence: CASSLLGRQTYEQYF.

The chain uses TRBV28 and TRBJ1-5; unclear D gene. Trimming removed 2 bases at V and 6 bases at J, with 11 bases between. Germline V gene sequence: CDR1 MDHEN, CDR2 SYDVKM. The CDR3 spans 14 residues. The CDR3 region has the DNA TGTGCCAGCAGTTTACCGGACTGGAGTCAGCCCCAGCATTTT. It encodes CASSLPDWSQPQHF. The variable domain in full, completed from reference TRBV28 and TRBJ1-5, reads DVKVTQSSRYLVKRTGEKVFLECVQDMDHENMFWYRQDPGLGLRLIYFSYDVKMKEKGDIPEGYSVSREKKERFSLILESASTNQTSMYLCASSLPDWSQPQHFGDGTRLSIL.

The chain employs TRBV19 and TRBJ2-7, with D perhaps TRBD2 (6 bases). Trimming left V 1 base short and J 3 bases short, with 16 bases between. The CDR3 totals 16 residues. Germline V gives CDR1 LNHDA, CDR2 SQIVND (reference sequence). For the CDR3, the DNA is TGTGCCAGTAGTATAGCGGGGGACTCCTCGTACTACGAGCAGTACTTC. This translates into CASSIAGDSSYYEQYF.

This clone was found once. CDR3: CASGLGTGNTIYF. The CDR3 nucleotides read TGTGCTAGTGGTTTAGGAACTGGAAACACCATATATTTT. The chain employs TRBV12-5 and TRBJ1-3; D call uncertain. Germline assignment: CDR1 LGHNT and CDR2 FRNRAP. V dropped 3 bases and J dropped 2 bases, with 5 bases sitting between them. This CDR3 is 13 amino acids long.

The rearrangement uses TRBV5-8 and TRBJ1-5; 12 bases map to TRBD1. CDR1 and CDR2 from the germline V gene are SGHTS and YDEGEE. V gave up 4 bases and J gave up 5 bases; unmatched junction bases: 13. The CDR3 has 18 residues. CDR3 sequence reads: CASSRGQGARVRDQPQHF. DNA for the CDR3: TGTGCCAGCAGCAGGGGACAGGGGGCGCGGGTTCGAGATCAGCCCCAGCATTTT.

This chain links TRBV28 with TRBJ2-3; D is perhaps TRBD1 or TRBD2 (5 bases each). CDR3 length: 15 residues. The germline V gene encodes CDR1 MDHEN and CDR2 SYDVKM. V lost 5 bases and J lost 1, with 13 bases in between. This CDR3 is CASSTPGTGTDTQYF. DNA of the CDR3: TGTGCCAGCAGTACCCCCGGGACGGGCACAGATACGCAGTATTTT.

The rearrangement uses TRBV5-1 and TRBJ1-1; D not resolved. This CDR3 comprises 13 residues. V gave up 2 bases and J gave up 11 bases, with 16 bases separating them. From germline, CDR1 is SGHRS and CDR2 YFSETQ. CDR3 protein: CASSLTPTHGAFF. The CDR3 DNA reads TGCGCCAGCAGCTTAACCCCAACTCATGGCGCTTTCTTT.

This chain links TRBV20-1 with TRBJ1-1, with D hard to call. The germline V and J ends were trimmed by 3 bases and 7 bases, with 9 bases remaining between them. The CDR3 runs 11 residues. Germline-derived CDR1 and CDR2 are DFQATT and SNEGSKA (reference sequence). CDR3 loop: CSASRGDEAFF. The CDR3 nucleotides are TGCAGTGCTAGTCGGGGAGATGAAGCTTTCTTT.

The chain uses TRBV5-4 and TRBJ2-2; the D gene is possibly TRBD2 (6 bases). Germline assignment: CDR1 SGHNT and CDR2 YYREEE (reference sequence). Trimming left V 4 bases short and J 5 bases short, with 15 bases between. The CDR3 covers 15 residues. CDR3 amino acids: CASSPSSALTGELFF. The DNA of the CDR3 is TGTGCCAGCAGCCCCTCTAGCGCCTTGACCGGGGAGCTGTTTTTT.

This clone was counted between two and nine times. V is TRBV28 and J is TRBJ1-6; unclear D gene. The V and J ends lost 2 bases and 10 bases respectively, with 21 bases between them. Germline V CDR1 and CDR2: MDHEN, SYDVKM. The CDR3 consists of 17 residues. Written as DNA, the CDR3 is TGTGCCAGCAGTTTACCCAGTTTGTGGGGTGATGGATCACCCCTCCACTTT. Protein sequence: CASSLPSLWGDGSPLHF.

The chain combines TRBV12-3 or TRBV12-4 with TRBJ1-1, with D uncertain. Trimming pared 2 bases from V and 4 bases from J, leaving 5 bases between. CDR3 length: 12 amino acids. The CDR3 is CASSLSGTEAFF. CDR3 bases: TGTGCCAGCAGTTTAAGTGGCACTGAAGCTTTCTTT.

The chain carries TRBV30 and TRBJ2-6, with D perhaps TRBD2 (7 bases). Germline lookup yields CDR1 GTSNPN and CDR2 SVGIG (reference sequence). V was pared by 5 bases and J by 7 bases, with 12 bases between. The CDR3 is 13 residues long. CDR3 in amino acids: CAWGGAAANVLTF. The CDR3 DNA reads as TGTGCCTGGGGGGGGGCCGCTGCCAACGTCCTGACTTTC.

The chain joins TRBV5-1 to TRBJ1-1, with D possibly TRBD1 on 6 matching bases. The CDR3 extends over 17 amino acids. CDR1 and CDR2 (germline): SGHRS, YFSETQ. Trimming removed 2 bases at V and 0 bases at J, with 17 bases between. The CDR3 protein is CASSFNPGTNLNTEAFF. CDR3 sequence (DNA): TGCGCCAGCAGCTTCAATCCGGGGACAAATTTGAACACTGAAGCTTTCTTT.

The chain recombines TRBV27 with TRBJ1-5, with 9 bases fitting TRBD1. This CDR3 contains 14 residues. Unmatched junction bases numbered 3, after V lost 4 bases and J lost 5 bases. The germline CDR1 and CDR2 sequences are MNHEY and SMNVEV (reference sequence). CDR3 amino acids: CASSSRTGDQPQHF. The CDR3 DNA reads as TGTGCCAGCAGTTCGAGGACAGGGGATCAGCCCCAGCATTTT.

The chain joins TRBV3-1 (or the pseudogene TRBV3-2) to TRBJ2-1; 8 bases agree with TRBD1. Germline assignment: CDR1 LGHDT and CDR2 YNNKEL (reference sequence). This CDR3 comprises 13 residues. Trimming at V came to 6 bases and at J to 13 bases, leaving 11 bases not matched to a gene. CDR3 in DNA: TGTGCCAGCAGTCCCATTAGAGACAGGGGACAGTTCTTC. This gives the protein CASSPIRDRGQFF.

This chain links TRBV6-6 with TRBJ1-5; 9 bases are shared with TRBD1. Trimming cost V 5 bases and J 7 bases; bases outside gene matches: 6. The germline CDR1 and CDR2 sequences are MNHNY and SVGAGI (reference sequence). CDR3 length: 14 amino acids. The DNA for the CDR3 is TGTGCCAGCAGTCTACAGGGGGCACAGCAGCCCCAGCATTTT. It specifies CASSLQGAQQPQHF.

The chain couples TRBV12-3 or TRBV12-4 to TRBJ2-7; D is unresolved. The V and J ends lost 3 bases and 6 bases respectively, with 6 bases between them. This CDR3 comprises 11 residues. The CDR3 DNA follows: TGTGCCAGCAGTTTCTCATCCGAGCAGTACTTC. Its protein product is CASSFSSEQYF.

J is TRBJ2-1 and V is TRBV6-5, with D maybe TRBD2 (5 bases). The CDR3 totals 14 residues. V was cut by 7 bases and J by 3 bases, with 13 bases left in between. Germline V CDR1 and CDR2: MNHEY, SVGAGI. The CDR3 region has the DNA TGTGCCAGCAATGCGGGCTTATTCTACAATGAGCAGTTCTTC. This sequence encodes CASNAGLFYNEQFF.

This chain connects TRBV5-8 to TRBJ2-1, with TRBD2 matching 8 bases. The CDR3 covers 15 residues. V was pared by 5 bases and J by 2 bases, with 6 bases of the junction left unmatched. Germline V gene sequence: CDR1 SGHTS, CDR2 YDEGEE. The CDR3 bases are TGTGCCAGCAGTCTAGCGGGTCGAACCTACAATGAGCAGTTCTTC. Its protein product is CASSLAGRTYNEQFF.

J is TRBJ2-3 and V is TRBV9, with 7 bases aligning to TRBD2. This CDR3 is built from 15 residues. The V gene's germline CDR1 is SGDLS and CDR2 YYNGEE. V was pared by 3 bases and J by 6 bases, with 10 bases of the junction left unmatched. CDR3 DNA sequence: TGTGCCAGCAGCGCGGGACTAACGAGCGCTGATACGCAGTATTTT. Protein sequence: CASSAGLTSADTQYF.

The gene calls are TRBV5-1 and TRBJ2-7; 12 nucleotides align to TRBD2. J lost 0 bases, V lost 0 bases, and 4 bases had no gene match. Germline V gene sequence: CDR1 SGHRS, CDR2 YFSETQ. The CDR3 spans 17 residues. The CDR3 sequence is CASSLGGLAGNSYEQYF. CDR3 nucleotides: TGCGCCAGCAGCTTGGGTGGACTAGCGGGGAACTCCTACGAGCAGTACTTC.

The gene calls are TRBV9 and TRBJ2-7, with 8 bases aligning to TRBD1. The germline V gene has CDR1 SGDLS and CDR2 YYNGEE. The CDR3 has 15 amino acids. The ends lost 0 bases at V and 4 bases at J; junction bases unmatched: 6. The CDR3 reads CASSVGQGAVYEQYF. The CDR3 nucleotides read TGTGCCAGCAGCGTAGGGCAGGGGGCGGTTTACGAGCAGTACTTC. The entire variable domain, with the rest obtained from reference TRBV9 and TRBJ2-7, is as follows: DSGVTQTPKHLITATGQRVTLRCSPRSGDLSVYWYQQSLDQGLQFLIQYYNGEERAKGNILERFSAQQFPDLHSELNLSSLELGDSALYFCASSVGQGAVYEQYFGPGTRLTVT.

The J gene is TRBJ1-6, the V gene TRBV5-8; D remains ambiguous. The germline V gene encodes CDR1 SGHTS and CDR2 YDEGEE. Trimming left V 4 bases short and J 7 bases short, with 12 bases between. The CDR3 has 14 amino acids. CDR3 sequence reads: CASSPTVWNSPLHF. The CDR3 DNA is TGTGCCAGCAGCCCCACAGTGTGGAATTCACCCCTCCACTTT.

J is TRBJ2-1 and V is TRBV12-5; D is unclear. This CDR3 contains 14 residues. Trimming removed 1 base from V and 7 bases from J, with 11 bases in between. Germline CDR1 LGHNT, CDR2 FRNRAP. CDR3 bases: TGTGCTAGTGGTTTGGGGTCTGGTGGTAATGAGCAGTTCTTC. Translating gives CASGLGSGGNEQFF.

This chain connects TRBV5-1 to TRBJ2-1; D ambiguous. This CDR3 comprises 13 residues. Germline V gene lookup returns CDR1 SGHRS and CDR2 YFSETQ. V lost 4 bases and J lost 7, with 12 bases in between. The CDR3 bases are TGCGCCAGCAGCGCCAATACACAAAATGAGCAGTTCTTC. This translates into CASSANTQNEQFF.